This T cell receptor beta chain came from a study of vaccination and CD4 T cells after COVID-19. CDR1 and CDR2 (germline): MDHEN, SYDVKM. After removal of 5 bases from V and 8 bases from J, the junction contained 8 bases not matched to a gene. The CDR3 covers 13 residues. The Oncomine TCR Beta short-read assay was applied to DNA of cultured CD4+ T cells. TCRdb itself ran the PCR reads through MiXCR, one entry per CDR3 protein. The table lists approximately 24,000 distinct CDR3 sequences, around three fifths of them singletons. The sample's treatment: approximately 9-day PBMC culture with coronavirus spike peptide pools or control peptides (ViraFEST assay). Remarks on this clonotype: What it binds is unknown.

Sequencing used CD4+ T cells from blood, cultured in vitro. This chain uses TRBV28 with TRBJ1-1; 7 bases match TRBD1. The TCR was taken from a human donor who had recovered from COVID-19. The CDR3 loop reads CASSRQGPREAFF. CDR3 DNA sequence: TGTGCCAGCAGTCGACAGGGACCAAGGGAAGCTTTCTTT.